The text below deals with one T cell receptor (beta chain). This receptor's antigen is unknown. Nothing much larger sits one base from this clone, and base qualities are not available. After removal of 7 bases from V and 7 bases from J, the junction retains 12 bases not matched to a gene. The cysteine opens and the phenylalanine closes a CDR3 of 16 amino acids. Only the CDR3 DNA is retained, 48 bases long and in frame from the first base. Every donor was a healthy Caucasian. The twin cohort consisted of three pairs of female monozygotic twins, all aged about 18 to 29 years. Peripheral blood mononuclear cells were used as the source from which RNA for TCR libraries was isolated. Library preparation employed 5' RACE. TCRdb shows the sequencer as Illumina HiSeq 2000. A universal primer binding site was introduced by template switching, and a unique molecular identifier was present in the final cDNA, enabling accurate counting of TCR cDNA molecules. Specific primers in the conserved constant-segment region were used to synthesize first-strand cDNA for the TCR alpha and beta chains. To control for contamination, each cDNA library was double barcoded with a SMART-Mk sample barcode plus Illumina barcodes. TruSeq adapter sequences, together with Illumina sample barcodes, were added in two successive PCR steps. Sequencing of the TCR alpha and beta cDNA libraries was done on the Illumina HiSeq platform using custom primers. In the paper's pipeline: MiGEC was used to process raw reads and extract unique molecular identifiers, and MiXCR was used to find CDR3 positions. Recombination models were inferred per individual with the repgenHMM and IGoR tools using an EM algorithm. Shared clonotype analysis was performed with the tcR package in R, normalizing sharing by the product of cloneset sizes. To study raw recombination free of thymic and clonal selection effects, out-of-frame nonproductive sequences were analyzed. TCRdb handled the public reads itself, with Q25 trimming in fastp and clone calling in MiXCR, and kept productive beta chains. Rows matching on CDR3 protein sequence are summarized as one entry with the most common DNA and genes. The V and J calls, along with clone size, are taken from TCRdb and not from the paper's own processing. The table for this sample lists hundreds of thousands of distinct CDR3 sequences; about 12% of them were counted only once. The ten largest make up about 1.6% of the sample.

This specimen comes from a study of identical twins (dated by TCRdb to the mid-2010s). Context from the whole study: To test whether fetal clonotypes persist, the study used deep sequencing on TCR alpha and beta repertoires from monozygotic twins, unrelated adults of various ages, and cord blood. To rule out contamination, replicate twin experiments were performed at different times with different library preparation protocols.

The paper's findings and limits, for the study overall: Recombination models systematically underestimated out-of-frame TCR alpha sharing in monozygotic twins but agreed with sharing between unrelated individuals. Out-of-frame TCR alpha sequences shared between twins showed an excess of low generation-probability sequences compared with coincidental sharing between unrelated individuals. Zero-insertion analyses could be partly confounded by invariant T cells such as MAIT and iNKT, though diverse VJ usage argued against such confounding for most clonotypes. Conclusions relied on cross-sectional statistical analysis, since the same donors could not be followed over many years. Fewer insertions were carried by abundant cord blood beta clonotypes, a similar but weaker trend appeared in young adult naive repertoires, and no such trend appeared in memory repertoires. A weaker excess of twin sharing was found in beta out-of-frame sequences because the signal-to-noise ratio was lowered by fewer shared sequences.

The sample also formed part of further work on yellow fever vaccine responses in identical twins. As that second paper reports: The T cell response to vaccination in identical twins was reported by the authors to appear partly convergent and partly personalized. Focusing on identical twins, the study followed the T cell clones that responded to the vaccine, and did so with precision.

The receptor's source is a woman in her late teens or twenties in good health. The V and J genes are TRBV12-3 or TRBV12-4 and TRBJ1-6; 8 of the junction bases match TRBD1. The sample was PBMCs. The bases read TGTGCCAGCAAAGAACAGGGGGTCGTTTGGAATTCACCCCTCCACTTT. Protein translation: CASKEQGVVWNSPLHF.